This T cell receptor (beta chain) was documented in a study of T cells after somatic rescue of genetic block. TCRdb's copy holds only in-frame clones and misses some; the assay was immunoSEQ multiplex PCR. The sample includes roughly 71,000 clones, roughly 88% seen only once; the top ten take about 3%. This CDR3 contains 18 residues. CDR1 and CDR2 from the germline V gene are KGHSH and LQKENI. Trimming stripped 3 bases from V and 0 bases from J, with 20 bases between. This clone has only one observation. The genes are TRBV18 and TRBJ2-5, with D possibly being TRBD1 or TRBD2 (7 bases each). This TCR derives from a man aged 25 to 40. Sequences were obtained from peripheral blood mononuclear cells (PBMCs). The CDR3 here is CASSPRGRGQADQETQYF. CDR3 nucleotide sequence: TGTGCCAGCTCACCCCGGGGGAGGGGGCAAGCGGACCAAGAGACCCAGTACTTC.